The 13 T cell receptor beta chains reported below all come from one sample, sequenced in a study of graft-versus-host responses after intestinal transplantation. Measured with immunoSEQ multiplex PCR; TCRdb has only the in-frame clones, and not every one. The sample lists tens of thousands of clones; less than 95% were seen once. Their target antigens are unknown. Sequenced material: unstimulated CD4+ T cells sorted from spleen or lymph node cells, taken before transplant. These receptor sequences come from a human donor who was the organ donor for an intestinal transplant.

The chain links TRBV5-4 to TRBJ1-1, with D maybe TRBD1 (6 bases). The CDR3 loop spans 15 amino acids. Trimming took 4 bases from V and 3 from J, leaving 16 bases between them. Germline CDR1 is SGHNT and CDR2 is YYREEE (reference sequence). CDR3 region: CASSLDSGGYTEAFF. In nucleotides, the CDR3 is TGTGCCAGCAGCCTGGACAGCGGGGGATACACTGAAGCTTTCTTT.

V is TRBV19 and J is TRBJ1-2, with 8 bases matching TRBD1. V was clipped by 5 bases and J by 2 bases; unmatched bases: 4. The CDR3 has 14 amino acids. Looked up from germline, CDR1 is LNHDA and CDR2 is SQIVND (reference sequence). CDR3 amino acids: CASSPQGANYGYTF. The CDR3 DNA reads as TGTGCCAGTAGTCCCCAGGGGGCGAACTATGGCTACACCTTC. The full variable domain, rest sourced from reference TRBV19 and TRBJ1-2, is DGGITQSPKYLFRKEGQNVTLSCEQNLNHDAMYWYRQDPGQGLRLIYYSQIVNDFQKGDIAEGYSVSREKKESFPLTVTSAQKNPTAFYLCASSPQGANYGYTFGSGTRLTVV.

The chain is built from TRBV7-9 and TRBJ2-7; tentative D call: TRBD2 (5 bases). The V gene lost 5 bases and the J gene lost 9 bases, with 17 bases spanning the gap. Germline V gene sequence: CDR1 SEHNR, CDR2 FQNEAQ (reference sequence). The CDR3 length is 13 residues. The CDR3 bases are TGTGCCAGCAGCCGCCCCGGGAACTTAGGGCAGTACTTC. Residues: CASSRPGNLGQYF.

The CDR3 region is CASSLTRDSGNTIYF. The CDR3 nucleotides read TGTGCCAGCAGCTTAACCCGGGACTCTGGAAACACCATATATTTT. The genes are TRBV7-3 and TRBJ1-3; no clear D gene. The germline V gene has CDR1 SGHTA and CDR2 FQGTGA. This CDR3 contains 15 residues. Trimming shortened V by 0 bases and J by 0 bases, and 6 bases separated the two germline ends.

Of note for this clone: Sequence at one end of the junction differs from germline and may be a read error. This rearrangement joins TRBV19 to TRBJ2-5; 12 positions agree with TRBD2. The CDR3 contains 18 residues. Germline-derived CDR1 and CDR2 are LNHDA and SQIVND (reference sequence). CDR3 in DNA: TGTGCCAGTAGTACCACGACCCGACTAGCGGGGGCTCAAGGGACCCAGTACTTC. It translates to CASSTTTRLAGAQGTQYF.

V and J are TRBV9 and TRBJ2-7, with TRBD1 matching 10 bases. The CDR3 spans 18 residues. CDR1 is SGDLS and CDR2 is YYNGEE in the germline V gene. With 4 bases clipped from V and 3 bases from J, the junction kept 16 bases outside the gene matches. The CDR3 DNA reads TGTGCCAGCAGCTTGCGTCCGGGACAGGGGTCAAATTTCTACGAGCAGTACTTC. The encoded protein is CASSLRPGQGSNFYEQYF.

V is TRBV27 and J is TRBJ1-4; D ambiguous. This CDR3 is built from 17 residues. V was cut by 4 bases and J by 5 bases, with 20 bases left in between. Germline loops: CDR1 MNHEY, CDR2 SMNVEV (reference sequence). In DNA, the CDR3 is TGTGCCAGCAGTTCACGACACGCGGCAAAAGAGAATGAAAAACTGTTTTTT. Translating gives CASSSRHAAKENEKLFF. The whole variable domain, filled in from reference TRBV27 and TRBJ1-4, reads EAQVTQNPRYLITVTGKKLTVTCSQNMNHEYMSWYRQDPGLGLRQIYYSMNVEVTDKGDVPEGYKVSRKEKRNFPLILESPSPNQTSLYFCASSSRHAAKENEKLFFGSGTQLSVL.

Comment on this clone: Additional DNA sequences in this sample encode the identical CDR3. V is TRBV5-1 and J is TRBJ1-2; 8 bases align to TRBD1. J was trimmed by 4 bases and V by 0 bases; bases with no gene match: 2. CDR3 length equals 14 residues. Germline lookup yields CDR1 SGHRS and CDR2 YFSETQ. In nucleotides, the CDR3 is TGCGCCAGCAGCTTGGACAGGGGGGGCTATGGCTACACCTTC. Translation gives CASSLDRGGYGYTF.

The count of this clone is one. The CDR3 nucleotides are TGTGCCAGCAGTTTATCATATGGGGGCGGTTATAGCAATCAGCCCCAGCATTTT. This sequence encodes CASSLSYGGGYSNQPQHF. The chain recombines TRBV28 with TRBJ1-5; D perhaps matches TRBD1 (6 bases). From germline, CDR1 is MDHEN and CDR2 SYDVKM. The V end was cut by 1 base, the J end by 0 bases, with 16 bases between. The CDR3 loop spans 18 amino acids.

Concerning this clone itself: In this CDR3 the conserved last residue, phenylalanine or tryptophan, is missing, so a read error is likely. The gene calls are TRBV27 and TRBJ1-2, with TRBD1 matching over 9 bases. The germline V gene encodes CDR1 MNHEY and CDR2 SMNVEV (reference sequence). Trimming cost V 5 bases and J 7 bases; bases outside gene matches: 8. The CDR3 is 14 residues long. CDR3 protein: CASSVPGTGSGYTL. For the CDR3, the DNA is TGTGCCAGCAGTGTCCCCGGGACAGGGTCTGGCTACACCCTC.

This clone is a singleton in its sample. The V call is TRBV7-9, the J call TRBJ2-5, with D possibly TRBD1 on 6 matching bases. TRBJ2-7 matches the DNA end more closely, so the J call is doubtful. The CDR3 is 16 amino acids. CDR1 and CDR2 from the germline V gene are SEHNR and FQNEAQ (reference sequence). The CDR3 DNA follows: TGTGCCAGCAGCTTAAGGTTGTTGGGGGCCGGCCACGAGCAGTACTTC. Its translation is CASSLRLLGAGHEQYF.

The V call is TRBV7-7, the J call TRBJ2-5; D is unresolved. Per the germline V gene, CDR1 is SSHAT and CDR2 is FNYEAQ (reference sequence). The CDR3 runs 14 residues. The V and J ends lost 4 bases and 1 base respectively, with 10 bases between them. The CDR3 reads CASSSSGFQETQYF. The DNA of the CDR3 is TGTGCCAGCAGCTCTTCCGGATTCCAAGAGACCCAGTACTTC.

This chain connects TRBV5-4 to TRBJ1-6, with TRBD1 matching over 7 bases. The CDR3 covers 14 residues. J was trimmed by 8 bases and V by 0 bases; bases with no gene match: 2. Germline assignment: CDR1 SGHNT and CDR2 YYREEE (reference sequence). For the CDR3, the DNA is TGTGCCAGCAGCTTGGTCACAGGGGATTCACCCCTCCACTTT. It codes for CASSLVTGDSPLHF.